The TCR beta chain under discussion was sequenced for a study of beta chain features in type 1 diabetes. TCRB transcripts that were expressed got sequenced, as all of the isolated RNA had been reverse transcribed. Sequenced by immunoSEQ multiplex PCR; TCRdb stores in-frame clones only, minus some. This table has 250,000 to 300,000 clones, under 8.5% appearing once. This clone has only a few counts. Within the sample, other DNA sequences also encode this same CDR3. This CDR3 contains 15 residues. Trimming removed 0 bases from V and 2 bases from J, with 8 bases in between. The germline gives CDR1 SGHRS, CDR2 YFSETQ. A CD45RO/CCR7/CD25/CD127/CD95/CD27 panel sorted naive, central memory, regulatory and stem cell-like memory CD4+ cells.

The rearrangement uses TRBV5-1 and TRBJ1-4, with D uncertain. What was sequenced was central memory CD4+ T cells from blood. This receptor was obtained from a woman between 18 and 30 years old in good health. CDR3: CASSLETGTNEKLFF. CDR3 nucleotide sequence: TGCGCCAGCAGCTTGGAGACTGGGACTAATGAAAAACTGTTTTTT.